These 22 T cell receptor beta chains originate from one sample sequenced in a study of shared clonotypes between healthy human individuals. The protocol was immunoSEQ multiplex PCR, while the TCRdb copy is restricted to in-frame clones and leaves out a portion. The sample has fewer than 2.5 million clones, 90% to 95% seen once; the top ten hold around 0.4%. The sequencing sample was made of naive CD4+ T cells from PBMCs. Subset defined: CD45RA+ positively selected. Receptors originate from a man between 18 and 35 years old in good health. Some clones in this sample may be carry-over from other donors' samples.

V gene TRBV28 combines with J gene TRBJ2-3; perhaps TRBD2 as D (5 bases). Trimming cost V 3 bases and J 1 base, with 17 bases left between them. The CDR3 contains 17 residues. Germline V lookup: CDR1 MDHEN, CDR2 SYDVKM. In DNA form, the CDR3 reads TGTGCCAGCAGTTTTGGTGGGTCTAGCTTTGGCACAGATACGCAGTATTTT. Its protein product is CASSFGGSSFGTDTQYF.

For the CDR3, the DNA is TGCAGCGCGGTCGGGACAGGGCGAAACACCATATATTTT. Its translation: CSAVGTGRNTIYF. V gene TRBV29-1 combines with J gene TRBJ1-3, with 9 bases aligning to TRBD1. The CDR3 consists of 13 residues. The germline V gene has CDR1 SQVTM and CDR2 ANQGSEA. V shed 7 bases and J 5 bases; nucleotides not matched to a gene: 6.

V is TRBV5-1 and J is TRBJ2-5; 8 bases fit TRBD2. Per the germline V gene, CDR1 is SGHRS and CDR2 is YFSETQ. With V trimmed by 4 bases and J by 4 bases, 9 bases remained unmatched. The CDR3 consists of 15 residues. The CDR3 nucleotides read TGCGCCAGCAGCCTGTTCGGGACTAGGGGAGAGACCCAGTACTTC. It codes for CASSLFGTRGETQYF.

The rearrangement joins TRBV10-3 to TRBJ2-7, with 7 bases that match TRBD2. J lost 5 bases, V lost 2 bases, and 6 bases had no gene match. The germline V gene encodes CDR1 ENHRY and CDR2 SYGVKD. The CDR3 has 14 amino acids. In nucleotides, the CDR3 is TGTGCCATCAGTGAGATCGGGGGGAGGAACGAGCAGTACTTC. Amino acid sequence: CAISEIGGRNEQYF.

As concerns this clone: Other DNA sequences in the sample encode the same CDR3. The chain joins TRBV5-4 to TRBJ2-5, with a possible D match to TRBD1 (6 bases). Trimming removed 0 bases at V and 4 bases at J, with 7 bases between. The CDR3 runs 13 residues. In germline, CDR1 is SGHNT, CDR2 YYREEE (reference sequence). The CDR3 nucleotides read TGTGCCAGCAGCTTGGGGGGGCCAGAGACCCAGTACTTC. Translation gives CASSLGGPETQYF. The full variable domain, completed using reference TRBV5-4 and TRBJ2-5, is ETGVTQSPTHLIKTRGQQVTLRCSSQSGHNTVSWYQQALGQGPQFIFQYYREEENGRGNFPPRFSGLQFPNYSSELNVNALELDDSALYLCASSLGGPETQYFGPGTRLLVL.

This clone was seen a single time. The rearrangement joins TRBV30 to TRBJ2-1, with 10 bases aligning to TRBD2. The CDR3 consists of 13 residues. CDR1 and CDR2 from the germline V gene are GTSNPN and SVGIG (reference sequence). The junction had 3 bases not matched to a gene; V was cut back by 2 bases and J by 8 bases. The chain's CDR3 is CAWSSGRGDEQFF. In DNA, the CDR3 is TGTGCCTGGAGTAGCGGGAGGGGTGATGAGCAGTTCTTC.

V is TRBV5-1 and J is TRBJ2-7; 9 bases are shared with TRBD1. This CDR3 has 13 residues. Germline values: CDR1 SGHRS, CDR2 YFSETQ. The junction had 10 bases not matched to a gene; V was cut back by 7 bases and J by 8 bases. CDR3 coding DNA: TGCGCCAGCTCCGGGACAGGGTGGGGCCAGCAGTACTTC. It encodes CASSGTGWGQQYF.

V gene TRBV7-2 combines with J gene TRBJ2-5; D remains unclear. Germline V gives CDR1 SGHTA, CDR2 FQGNSA. This CDR3 is 15 amino acids long. V lost 8 bases and J 3 bases, leaving 19 bases between the germline ends. CDR3: CASSISRVGKETQYF. CDR3 sequence (DNA): TGTGCCAGCTCTATCTCCCGGGTTGGAAAAGAGACCCAGTACTTC.

The genes are TRBV7-8 and TRBJ1-4; D is uncertain. Germline V lookup: CDR1 SGHVS, CDR2 FQNEAQ. CDR3 length equals 15 residues. V was trimmed by 4 bases and J by 3 bases, leaving 12 bases between them. The CDR3 loop is CASSSSREANEKLFF. In DNA form, the CDR3 reads TGTGCCAGCAGCTCGTCTCGGGAAGCTAATGAAAAACTGTTTTTT.

This clone was picked up a small number of times. The chain links TRBV10-3 to TRBJ1-4, with a weak D call TRBD1 (6 bases). Trimming pared 4 bases from V and 8 bases from J, leaving 14 bases between. The V gene's germline CDR1 is ENHRY and CDR2 SYGVKD. This CDR3 has 14 residues. CDR3: CAISGAGAGEKLFF. The CDR3 DNA sequence: TGTGCCATCAGTGGAGCGGGGGCTGGGGAAAAACTGTTTTTT.

The chain links TRBV28 to TRBJ1-2; 8 bases align to TRBD1. J was trimmed by 5 bases and V by 5 bases; bases with no gene match: 10. The CDR3 extends over 15 amino acids. The germline V gene has CDR1 MDHEN and CDR2 SYDVKM. This CDR3 is CASSTRGTGTYGYTF. CDR3 nucleotides: TGTGCCAGCAGTACCCGCGGGACAGGTACATATGGCTACACCTTC.

The V gene is TRBV9, the J gene TRBJ2-1, with D perhaps matching TRBD2 (6 bases). Per germline, CDR1 SGDLS and CDR2 YYNGEE. V was trimmed by 2 bases and J by 6 bases, leaving 18 bases between them. There are 16 residues in the CDR3. The CDR3 region has the DNA TGTGCCAGCAGCGTTAAATCGGGACTTCGTCTCAATGAGCAGTTCTTC. Its translation: CASSVKSGLRLNEQFF.

The chain couples TRBV4-2 to TRBJ1-4; no reliable D call. The V and J ends lost 1 base and 5 bases respectively, with 8 bases between them. From germline, CDR1 is LGHNA and CDR2 YNFKEQ. The CDR3 length is 14 residues. The CDR3 here is CASSQGQENEKLFF. CDR3 sequence (DNA): TGTGCCAGCAGCCAAGGGCAGGAGAATGAAAAACTGTTTTTT.

V gene TRBV2 combines with J gene TRBJ2-5; TRBD2 matches 8 bases. The CDR3 loop spans 13 amino acids. Per germline, CDR1 SNHLY and CDR2 FYNNEI. The V and J ends lost 4 bases and 8 bases, in that order; junction bases with no gene match: 6. CDR3 nucleotides: TGTGCCAGCAGTGCGGGACTAGGAATAACCCAGTACTTC. This gives the protein CASSAGLGITQYF.

V and J are TRBV7-3 and TRBJ1-5; maybe TRBD1 (6 bases). V lost 3 bases and J 2 bases, leaving 14 bases between the germline ends. CDR3 length equals 16 residues. Looked up from germline, CDR1 is SGHTA and CDR2 is FQGTGA. CDR3 in amino acids: CASSFRQVDRNQPQHF. DNA of the CDR3: TGTGCCAGCAGCTTCCGACAGGTCGATCGCAATCAGCCCCAGCATTTT.

The V call is TRBV7-3, the J call TRBJ1-2; perhaps TRBD1 as D (5 bases). Trimming removed 0 bases at V and 6 bases at J, with 14 bases between. CDR3 size: 15 residues. Germline V gene sequence: CDR1 SGHTA, CDR2 FQGTGA. CDR3 protein: CASSLTGQGGNGYTF. The CDR3 DNA follows: TGTGCCAGCAGCTTAACCGGCCAGGGTGGAAATGGCTACACCTTC.

The genes are TRBV5-4 and TRBJ1-1, with D hard to call. The CDR3 loop spans 12 amino acids. From germline, CDR1 is SGHNT and CDR2 YYREEE (reference sequence). With 0 bases removed from V and 6 bases from J, the gap between germline ends came to 6 bases. CDR3 coding DNA: TGTGCCAGCAGCTTGGGCATCGCTGAAGCTTTCTTT. Translated: CASSLGIAEAFF. Drawing the rest from reference TRBV5-4 and TRBJ1-1, the complete variable domain is ETGVTQSPTHLIKTRGQQVTLRCSSQSGHNTVSWYQQALGQGPQFIFQYYREEENGRGNFPPRFSGLQFPNYSSELNVNALELDDSALYLCASSLGIAEAFFGQGTRLTVV.

Turning to this clone: Other nucleotide sequences in the sample specify the same CDR3. This rearrangement joins TRBV5-1 to TRBJ2-1; 10 bases align to TRBD2. V trimming: 5 bases; J trimming: 6 bases; junction bases outside the gene matches: 5. The CDR3 consists of 14 residues. Germline V gene data show CDR1 as SGHRS and CDR2 as YFSETQ. The CDR3 is CASSLASGSNEQFF. The CDR3 DNA is TGCGCCAGCAGTTTAGCTAGCGGGAGCAATGAGCAGTTCTTC. The complete variable domain, with remaining parts taken from reference TRBV5-1 and TRBJ2-1, reads KAGVTQTPRYLIKTRGQQVTLSCSPISGHRSVSWYQQTPGQGLQFLFEYFSETQRNKGNFPGRFSGRQFSNSRSEMNVSTLELGDSALYLCASSLASGSNEQFFGPGTRLTVL.

Comments on this clone: Other DNA sequences within the sample encode an identical CDR3. The chain couples TRBV2 to TRBJ2-7; 10 positions match TRBD1. The V and J ends lost 6 bases and 7 bases, in that order; junction bases with no gene match: 9. The CDR3 spans 14 residues. Germline V gene sequence: CDR1 SNHLY, CDR2 FYNNEI. The CDR3 region is CASRPGQGKWEQYF. The DNA for the CDR3 is TGTGCCAGCAGGCCGGGACAGGGGAAGTGGGAGCAGTACTTC.

Only one count was recorded for this clone. The chain carries TRBV5-1 and TRBJ2-7; D gene ambiguous. V shed 2 bases and J shed 2 bases, with 8 bases lying between them. This CDR3 is 13 amino acids long. Germline V gives CDR1 SGHRS, CDR2 YFSETQ. CDR3 in amino acids: CASSFDLTYEQYF. CDR3 nucleotide sequence: TGCGCCAGCAGCTTCGACTTAACCTACGAGCAGTACTTC.

The rearrangement uses TRBV4-1 and TRBJ1-5; D gene ambiguous. In germline, CDR1 is MGHRA, CDR2 YSYEKL. The CDR3 contains 16 residues. Trimming left V 1 base short and J 6 bases short, with 16 bases between. CDR3 loop: CASSQVFGKDSQPQHF. CDR3 nucleotides: TGCGCCAGCAGCCAAGTTTTTGGGAAAGATTCTCAGCCCCAGCATTTT.

This clone appeared a single time. The chain couples TRBV10-3 to TRBJ2-1; TRBD2 matches at 7 bases. Germline V gene data show CDR1 as ENHRY and CDR2 as SYGVKD. This CDR3 is built from 15 residues. V shed 3 bases, J shed 6 bases, and the junction held 8 bases outside the gene matches. Here the CDR3 DNA reads TGTGCCATCAGTGAACCTTCGGGCGGGAGCAATGAGCAGTTCTTC. Protein sequence: CAISEPSGGSNEQFF.